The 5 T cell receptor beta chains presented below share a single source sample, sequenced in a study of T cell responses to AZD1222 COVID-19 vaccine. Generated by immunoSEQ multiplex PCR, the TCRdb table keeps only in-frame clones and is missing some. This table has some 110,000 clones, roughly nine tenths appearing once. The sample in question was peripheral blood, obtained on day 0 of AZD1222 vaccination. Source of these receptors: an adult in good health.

CDR3 DNA sequence: TGTGCCAGTTCTTCCGGGACAGGACCGTCTGGGGCCAACGTCCTGACTTTC. Amino acids: CASSSGTGPSGANVLTF. V and J are TRBV27 and TRBJ2-6; the match to TRBD1 covers 8 bases. J lost 1 base, V lost 9 bases, and 11 bases had no gene match. Germline-derived CDR1 and CDR2 are MNHEY and SMNVEV (reference sequence). CDR3 length: 17 residues.

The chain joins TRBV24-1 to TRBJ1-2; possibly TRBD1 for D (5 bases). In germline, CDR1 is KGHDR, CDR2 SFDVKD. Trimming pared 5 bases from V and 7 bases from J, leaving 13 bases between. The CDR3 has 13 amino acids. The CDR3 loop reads CATSGGSESGYTF. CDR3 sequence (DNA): TGTGCCACCAGTGGGGGGTCGGAGAGTGGCTACACCTTC.

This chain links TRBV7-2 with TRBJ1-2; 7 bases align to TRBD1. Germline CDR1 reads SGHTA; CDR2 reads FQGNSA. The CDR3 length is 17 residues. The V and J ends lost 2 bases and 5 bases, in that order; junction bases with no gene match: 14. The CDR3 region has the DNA TGTGCCAGCAGCTTAAGACCGATCAACCAGGGGGTTTATGGCTACACCTTC. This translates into CASSLRPINQGVYGYTF.

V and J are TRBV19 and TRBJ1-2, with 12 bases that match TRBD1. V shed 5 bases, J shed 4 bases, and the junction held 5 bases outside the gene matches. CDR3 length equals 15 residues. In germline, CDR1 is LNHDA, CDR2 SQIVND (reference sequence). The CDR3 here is CASSSPGQGAYGYTF. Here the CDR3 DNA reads TGTGCCAGTAGTTCGCCGGGACAGGGGGCCTATGGCTACACCTTC. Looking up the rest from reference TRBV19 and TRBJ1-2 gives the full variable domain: DGGITQSPKYLFRKEGQNVTLSCEQNLNHDAMYWYRQDPGQGLRLIYYSQIVNDFQKGDIAEGYSVSREKKESFPLTVTSAQKNPTAFYLCASSSPGQGAYGYTFGSGTRLTVV.

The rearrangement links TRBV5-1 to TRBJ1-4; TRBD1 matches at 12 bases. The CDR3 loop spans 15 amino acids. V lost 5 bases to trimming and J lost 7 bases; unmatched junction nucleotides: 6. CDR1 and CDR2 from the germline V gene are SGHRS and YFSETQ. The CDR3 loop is CASRTGTGGGEKLFF. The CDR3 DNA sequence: TGCGCCAGCAGAACCGGGACAGGGGGCGGTGAAAAACTGTTTTTT.